A selection of T cell receptor beta chains follows, all from one sample in a study of B cell selection in AIRE deficiency. The data were produced by immunoSEQ multiplex PCR, yet TCRdb's version contains in-frame clones alone and is incomplete. Of around 26,000 clones detected, approximately 92% appear once; the ten largest clones hold 1% to 1.4%. The sequencing input was CD4+CD25+ Tregs sorted from PBMCs. The receptor set was obtained from a human donor in good health. CDR3s include the opening cysteine and the closing phenylalanine or tryptophan. Each record gives: J gene, D gene, clone size, V gene, CDR3 protein, CDR3 DNA. D genes are given only for firm matches. Size is omitted from some rows. Given values are once, few, many or a class for expanded clones.

TRBJ1-6	TRBD1	.	TRBV30	CAWRGDRRSYNSPLHF	TGTGCCTGGAGGGGGGACAGACGCTCCTATAATTCACCCCTCCACTTT
TRBJ2-2	.	.	TRBV6-4	CASSEEVAGELFF	TGTGCCAGCAGTGAAGAGGTCGCCGGGGAGCTGTTTTTT
TRBJ1-2	.	.	TRBV30	CAWTKTEANYGYTF	TGTGCCTGGACTAAGACCGAGGCTAACTATGGCTACACCTTC
TRBJ2-7	.	.	TRBV18	CASSPQAGDEQYF	TGTGCCAGCTCACCACAGGCCGGGGACGAGCAGTACTTC
TRBJ2-3	.	.	TRBV5-1	CASSLGGNTQYF	TGCGCCAGCAGCTTGGGCGGAAATACGCAGTATTTT
TRBJ1-2	TRBD1	.	TRBV6-4	CATAETGRPRDYGYTF	TGTGCCACCGCGGAGACAGGGAGACCCCGTGACTATGGCTACACCTTC
TRBJ2-4	.	.	TRBV18	CASSPPGPANIQYF	TGTGCCAGCTCGCCACCGGGGCCCGCAAACATTCAGTACTTC
TRBJ1-3	.	.	TRBV5-6	CASSPGARAGNTIYF	TGTGCCAGCAGCCCAGGGGCCAGAGCTGGAAACACCATATATTTT
TRBJ1-5	.	.	TRBV19	CASSIALGNQPQHF	TGTGCCAGTAGTATAGCTTTGGGCAATCAGCCCCAGCATTTT
TRBJ2-3	.	.	TRBV11-2	CASSRTLAATQYF	TGTGCCAGCAGCCGCACCCTAGCAGCTACGCAGTATTTT
TRBJ2-3	.	.	TRBV6-6	CASSKWAAALDTQYF	TGTGCCAGCAGCAAATGGGCGGCGGCTTTAGATACGCAGTATTTT
TRBJ2-2	.	.	TRBV5-1	CASSGLGLNTGELFF	TGCGCCAGCAGCGGGCTGGGCCTTAACACCGGGGAGCTGTTTTTT
TRBJ2-3	.	once	TRBV6-6	CASRGRVSTDTQYF	TGTGCCAGCAGGGGAAGGGTTAGCACAGATACGCAGTATTTT
TRBJ2-7	.	.	TRBV7-2	CASSLSGYEQYF	TGTGCCAGCAGCTTATCCGGCTACGAGCAGTACTTC
TRBJ2-6	.	.	TRBV5-1	CASSRDNSGANVLTF	TGCGCCAGCAGCCGGGACAACTCTGGGGCCAACGTCCTGACTTTC
TRBJ2-6	.	.	TRBV9	CASSVEHSGANVLTF	TGTGCCAGCAGCGTAGAGCACTCTGGGGCCAACGTCCTGACTTTC
TRBJ1-1	.	once	TRBV6-5	CASSVGDTNTEAFF	TGTGCCAGCAGCGTTGGGGACACCAACACTGAAGCTTTCTTT
TRBJ2-5	TRBD1	.	TRBV27	CASSTGQGVGETQYF	TGTGCCAGCAGTACCGGACAGGGGGTGGGGGAGACCCAGTACTTC
TRBJ1-2	TRBD1	.	TRBV19	CASMGAGGAGDYGYTF	TGTGCCAGTATGGGGGCAGGGGGCGCGGGAGATTATGGCTACACCTTC
TRBJ2-1	TRBD2	.	TRBV10-3	CAIRPLAGGYNEQFF	TGTGCCATCAGACCCCTAGCGGGGGGTTACAATGAGCAGTTCTTC
TRBJ1-1	TRBD1	.	TRBV18	CASSPSSDRDTEAFF	TGTGCCAGCTCACCTTCCTCGGACAGGGACACTGAAGCTTTCTTT
TRBJ2-7	.	.	TRBV18	CASSPPGLDEQYF	TGTGCCAGCTCACCGCCCGGCCTGGACGAGCAGTACTTC
TRBJ1-5	TRBD1	few	TRBV6-1	CASSLQGGNQPQHF	TGTGCCAGCAGTCTACAGGGGGGGAATCAGCCCCAGCATTTT
TRBJ1-1	.	.	TRBV19	CASSINKNTEAFF	TGTGCCAGTAGTATCAATAAGAACACTGAAGCTTTCTTT
TRBJ2-2	.	.	TRBV6-6	CASSRFTGELFF	TGTGCCAGCAGCCGATTCACCGGGGAGCTGTTTTTT
TRBJ2-6	.	.	TRBV7-3	CASSLRTDDVLTF	TGTGCCAGCAGCCTTAGAACAGACGACGTCCTGACTTTC
TRBJ2-5	TRBD1	.	TRBV7-2	CASSSGQGFQETQYF	TGTGCCAGCAGTTCGGGACAGGGGTTCCAAGAGACCCAGTACTTC
TRBJ2-7	.	.	TRBV4-1	CASSQAPGHPTTTLGYEQYF	TGCGCCAGCAGCCAGGCTCCGGGACACCCGACCACCACACTCGGCTACGAGCAGTACTTC
TRBJ1-3	.	medium-sized	TRBV2	CASSEVGIKGNTIYF	TGTGCCAGCAGTGAAGTCGGGATAAAAGGAAACACCATATATTTT
TRBJ2-1	TRBD2	.	TRBV11-3	CAGAFSGLNLSSYNEQFF	TGTGCCGGCGCTTTTAGCGGGCTTAACCTTAGCTCCTACAATGAGCAGTTCTTC
TRBJ1-2	.	.	TRBV28	CASSLGTAFSLGYTF	TGTGCCAGCTCTCTAGGAACAGCTTTTTCCTTAGGCTACACCTTC
TRBJ1-1	TRBD1	once	TRBV30	CAWSEGTANTEAFF	TGTGCCTGGAGTGAAGGGACAGCGAACACTGAAGCTTTCTTT
TRBJ2-2	.	.	TRBV18	CASSPGIPNTGELFF	TGTGCCAGCTCACCAGGGATTCCGAACACCGGGGAGCTGTTTTTT
TRBJ2-2	.	.	TRBV5-6	CASSFGQGVITGELFF	TGTGCCAGCAGCTTTGGCCAGGGTGTCATCACCGGGGAGCTGTTTTTT
TRBJ2-3	.	.	TRBV30	CAWTMRGADTQYF	TGTGCCTGGACCATGAGGGGCGCAGATACGCAGTATTTT
TRBJ1-4	TRBD1	.	TRBV5-1	CASSSGQGLNEKLFF	TGCGCCAGCAGCTCAGGACAGGGCCTTAATGAAAAACTGTTTTTT
TRBJ1-2	.	.	TRBV6-1	CASRRTGIYGYTF	TGTGCCAGCAGACGCACAGGGATCTATGGCTACACCTTC
TRBJ2-1	.	.	TRBV2	CAHRSTLGNEQFF	TGTGCCCACAGGTCTACGTTGGGCAATGAGCAGTTCTTC
TRBJ2-2	.	once	TRBV28	CASSLSAGFTGELFF	TGTGCCAGCAGTTTATCCGCAGGGTTCACCGGGGAGCTGTTTTTT